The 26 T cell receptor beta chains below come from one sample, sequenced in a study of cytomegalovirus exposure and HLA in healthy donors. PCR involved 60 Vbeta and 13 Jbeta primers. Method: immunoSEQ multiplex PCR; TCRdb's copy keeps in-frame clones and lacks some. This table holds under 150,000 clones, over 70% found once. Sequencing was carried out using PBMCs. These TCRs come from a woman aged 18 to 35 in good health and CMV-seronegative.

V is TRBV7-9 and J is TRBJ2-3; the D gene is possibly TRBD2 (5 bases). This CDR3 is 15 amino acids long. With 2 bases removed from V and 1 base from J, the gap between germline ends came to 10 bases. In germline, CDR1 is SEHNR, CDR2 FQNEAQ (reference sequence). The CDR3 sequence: CASSLISARTDTQYF. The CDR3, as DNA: TGTGCCAGCAGCTTAATTAGCGCCCGCACAGATACGCAGTATTTT.

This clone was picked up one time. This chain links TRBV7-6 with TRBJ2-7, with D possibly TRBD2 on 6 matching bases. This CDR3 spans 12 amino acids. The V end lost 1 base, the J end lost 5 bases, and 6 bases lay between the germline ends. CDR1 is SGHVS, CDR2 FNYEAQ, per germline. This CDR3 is CASSLGGDEQYF. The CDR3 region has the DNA TGTGCCAGCAGCTTAGGGGGGGACGAGCAGTACTTC.

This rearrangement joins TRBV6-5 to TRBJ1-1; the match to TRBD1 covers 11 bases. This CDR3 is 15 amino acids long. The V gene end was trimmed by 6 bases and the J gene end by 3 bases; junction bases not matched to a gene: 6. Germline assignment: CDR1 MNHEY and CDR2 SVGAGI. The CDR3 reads CASRGTGGPDTEAFF. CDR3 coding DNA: TGTGCCAGCAGGGGGACAGGGGGTCCGGACACTGAAGCTTTCTTT.

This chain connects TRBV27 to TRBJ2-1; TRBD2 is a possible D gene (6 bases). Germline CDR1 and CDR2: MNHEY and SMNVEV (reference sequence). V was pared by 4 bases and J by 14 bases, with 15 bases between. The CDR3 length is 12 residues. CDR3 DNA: TGTGCCAGCAGTTCCAGAGCGGGTGGGGAGTTCTTC. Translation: CASSSRAGGEFF.

CDR3: CACSTGNTEAFF. CDR3 DNA: TGTGCCTGCTCAACAGGGAACACTGAAGCTTTCTTT. The chain carries TRBV30 and TRBJ1-1; a possible D gene is TRBD1 (5 bases). The CDR3 extends over 12 amino acids. Trimming left V 6 bases short and J 1 base short, with 9 bases between. In germline, CDR1 is GTSNPN, CDR2 SVGIG (reference sequence). Combining the CDR3 with reference TRBV30 and TRBJ1-1 gives the whole variable domain SQTIHQWPATLVQPVGSPLSLECTVEGTSNPNLYWYRQAAGRGLQLLFYSVGIGQISSEVPQNLSASRPQDRQFILSSKKLLLSDSGFYLCACSTGNTEAFFGQGTRLTVV.

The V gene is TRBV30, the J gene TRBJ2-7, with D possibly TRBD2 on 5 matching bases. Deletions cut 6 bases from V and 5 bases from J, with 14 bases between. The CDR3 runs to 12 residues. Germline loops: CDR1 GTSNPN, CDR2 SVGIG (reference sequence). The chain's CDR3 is CACQRKDHEQYF. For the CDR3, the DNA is TGTGCCTGCCAGCGGAAGGACCACGAGCAGTACTTC.

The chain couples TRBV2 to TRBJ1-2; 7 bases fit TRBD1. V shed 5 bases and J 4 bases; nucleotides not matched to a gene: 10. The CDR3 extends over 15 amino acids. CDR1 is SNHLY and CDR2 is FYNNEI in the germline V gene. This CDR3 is CASSLKNQGVYGYTF. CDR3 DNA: TGTGCCAGCAGTCTTAAGAACCAGGGGGTCTATGGCTACACCTTC. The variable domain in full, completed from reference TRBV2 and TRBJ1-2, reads EPEVTQTPSHQVTQMGQEVILRCVPISNHLYFYWYRQILGQKVEFLVSFYNNEISEKSEIFDDQFSVERPDGSNFTLKIRSTKLEDSAMYFCASSLKNQGVYGYTFGSGTRLTVV.

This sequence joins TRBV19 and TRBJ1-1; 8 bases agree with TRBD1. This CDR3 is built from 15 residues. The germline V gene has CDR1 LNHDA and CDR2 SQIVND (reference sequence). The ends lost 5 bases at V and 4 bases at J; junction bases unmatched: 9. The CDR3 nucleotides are TGTGCCAGTAGTCAGGGGGCGCTGAGCGGCACTGAAGCTTTCTTT. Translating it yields CASSQGALSGTEAFF.

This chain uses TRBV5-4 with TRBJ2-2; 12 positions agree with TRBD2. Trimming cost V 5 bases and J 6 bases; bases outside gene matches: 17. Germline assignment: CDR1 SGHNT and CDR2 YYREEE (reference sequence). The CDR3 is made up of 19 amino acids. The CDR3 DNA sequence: TGTGCCAGCAGGTTGAGGCTAGCGGGAGGGCCCTATGGTGCCGGGGAGCTGTTTTTT. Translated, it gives CASRLRLAGGPYGAGELFF.

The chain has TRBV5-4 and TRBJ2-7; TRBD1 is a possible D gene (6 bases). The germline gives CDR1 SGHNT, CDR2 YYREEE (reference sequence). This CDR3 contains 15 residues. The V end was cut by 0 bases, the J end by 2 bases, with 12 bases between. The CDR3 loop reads CASSLAQGSTYEQYF. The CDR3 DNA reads TGTGCCAGCAGCTTGGCTCAGGGGTCAACCTACGAGCAGTACTTC.

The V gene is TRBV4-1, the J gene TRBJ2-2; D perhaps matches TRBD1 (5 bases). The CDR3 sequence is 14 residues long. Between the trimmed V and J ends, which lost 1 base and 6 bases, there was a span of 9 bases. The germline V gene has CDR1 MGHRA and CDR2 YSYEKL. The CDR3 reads CASSQGPQAGELFF. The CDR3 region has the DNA TGCGCCAGCAGCCAAGGTCCACAGGCCGGGGAGCTGTTTTTT.

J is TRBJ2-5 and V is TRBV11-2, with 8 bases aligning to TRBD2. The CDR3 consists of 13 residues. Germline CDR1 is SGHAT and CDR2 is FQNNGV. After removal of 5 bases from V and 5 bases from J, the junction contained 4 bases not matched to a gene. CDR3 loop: CASSREREETQYF. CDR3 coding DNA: TGTGCCAGCAGCCGCGAGCGGGAGGAGACCCAGTACTTC.

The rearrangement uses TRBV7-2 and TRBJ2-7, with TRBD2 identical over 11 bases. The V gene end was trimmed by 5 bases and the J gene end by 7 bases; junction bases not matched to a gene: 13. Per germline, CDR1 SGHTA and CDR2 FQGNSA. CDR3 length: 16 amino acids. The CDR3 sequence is CASSLLLAGGPQEQYF. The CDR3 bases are TGTGCCAGCAGCCTTCTATTAGCGGGAGGGCCTCAGGAGCAGTACTTC. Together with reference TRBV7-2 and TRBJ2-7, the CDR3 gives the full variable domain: GAGVSQSPSNKVTEKGKDVELRCDPISGHTALYWYRQSLGQGLEFLIYFQGNSAPDKSGLPSDRFSAERTGGSVSTLTIQRTQQEDSAVYLCASSLLLAGGPQEQYFGPGTRLTVT.

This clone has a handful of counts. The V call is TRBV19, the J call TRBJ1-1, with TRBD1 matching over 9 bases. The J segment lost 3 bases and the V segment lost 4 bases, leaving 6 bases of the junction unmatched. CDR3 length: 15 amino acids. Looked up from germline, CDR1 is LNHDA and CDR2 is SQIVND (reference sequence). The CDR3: CASSTGTGLDTEAFF. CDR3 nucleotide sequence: TGTGCCAGTAGTACGGGGACAGGGTTGGACACTGAAGCTTTCTTT. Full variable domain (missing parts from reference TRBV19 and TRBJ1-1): DGGITQSPKYLFRKEGQNVTLSCEQNLNHDAMYWYRQDPGQGLRLIYYSQIVNDFQKGDIAEGYSVSREKKESFPLTVTSAQKNPTAFYLCASSTGTGLDTEAFFGQGTRLTVV.

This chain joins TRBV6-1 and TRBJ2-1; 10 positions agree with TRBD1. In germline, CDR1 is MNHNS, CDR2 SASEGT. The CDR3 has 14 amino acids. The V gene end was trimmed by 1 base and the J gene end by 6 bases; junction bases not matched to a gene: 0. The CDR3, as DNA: TGTGCCAGCAGTGAAGGGACAGGGGGCAATGAGCAGTTCTTC. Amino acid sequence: CASSEGTGGNEQFF.

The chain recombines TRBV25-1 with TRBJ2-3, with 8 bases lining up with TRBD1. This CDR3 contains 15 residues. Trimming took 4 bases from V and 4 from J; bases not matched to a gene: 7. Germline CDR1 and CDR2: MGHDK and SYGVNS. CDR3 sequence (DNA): TGTGCCAGCAGTGCCGGGACAGGCCCCCCAGATACGCAGTATTTT. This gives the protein CASSAGTGPPDTQYF.

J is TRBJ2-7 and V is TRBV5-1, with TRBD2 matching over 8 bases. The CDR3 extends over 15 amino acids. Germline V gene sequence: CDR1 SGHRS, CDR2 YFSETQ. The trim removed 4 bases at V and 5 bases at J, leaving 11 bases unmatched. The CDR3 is CASSPSSGRRNEQYF. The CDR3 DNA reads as TGCGCCAGCAGCCCGAGCAGCGGGAGACGAAACGAGCAGTACTTC.

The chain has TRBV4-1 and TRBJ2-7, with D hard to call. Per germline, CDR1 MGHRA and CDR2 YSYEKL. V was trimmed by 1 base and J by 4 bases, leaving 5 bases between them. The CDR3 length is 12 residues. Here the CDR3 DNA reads TGCGCCAGCAGCCAAGCAGGTTACGAGCAGTACTTC. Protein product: CASSQAGYEQYF.

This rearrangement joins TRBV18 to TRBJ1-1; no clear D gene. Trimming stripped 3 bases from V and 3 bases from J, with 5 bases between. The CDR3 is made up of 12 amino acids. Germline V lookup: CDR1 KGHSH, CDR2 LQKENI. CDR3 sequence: CASSPEDTEAFF. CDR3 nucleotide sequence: TGTGCCAGCTCACCCGAGGACACTGAAGCTTTCTTT.

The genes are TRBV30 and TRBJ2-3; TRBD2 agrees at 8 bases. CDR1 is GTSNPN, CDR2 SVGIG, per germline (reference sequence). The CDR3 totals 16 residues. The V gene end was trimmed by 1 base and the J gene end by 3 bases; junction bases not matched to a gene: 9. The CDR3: CAWSGDLAGPTDTQYF. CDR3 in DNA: TGTGCCTGGAGTGGGGACCTAGCGGGCCCAACAGATACGCAGTATTTT. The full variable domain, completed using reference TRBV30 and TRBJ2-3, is SQTIHQWPATLVQPVGSPLSLECTVEGTSNPNLYWYRQAAGRGLQLLFYSVGIGQISSEVPQNLSASRPQDRQFILSSKKLLLSDSGFYLCAWSGDLAGPTDTQYFGPGTRLTVL.

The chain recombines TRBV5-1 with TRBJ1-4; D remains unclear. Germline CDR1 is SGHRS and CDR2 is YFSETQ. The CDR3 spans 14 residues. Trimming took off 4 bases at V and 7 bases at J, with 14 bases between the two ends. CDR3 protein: CASSVGEFGEKLFF. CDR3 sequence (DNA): TGCGCCAGCAGCGTAGGAGAATTCGGTGAAAAACTGTTTTTT.

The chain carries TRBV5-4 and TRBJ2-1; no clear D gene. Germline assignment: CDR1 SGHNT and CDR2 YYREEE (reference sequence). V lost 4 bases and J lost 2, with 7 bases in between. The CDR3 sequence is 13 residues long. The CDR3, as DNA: TGTGCCAGCAGCCGCGGCGCCTACAATGAGCAGTTCTTC. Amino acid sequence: CASSRGAYNEQFF.

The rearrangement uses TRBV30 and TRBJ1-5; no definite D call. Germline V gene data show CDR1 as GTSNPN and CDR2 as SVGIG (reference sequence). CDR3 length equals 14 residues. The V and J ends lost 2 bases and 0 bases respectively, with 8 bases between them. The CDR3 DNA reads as TGTGCCTGGAGTCAGGAAAATAGCAATCAGCCCCAGCATTTT. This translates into CAWSQENSNQPQHF. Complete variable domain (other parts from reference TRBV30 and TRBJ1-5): SQTIHQWPATLVQPVGSPLSLECTVEGTSNPNLYWYRQAAGRGLQLLFYSVGIGQISSEVPQNLSASRPQDRQFILSSKKLLLSDSGFYLCAWSQENSNQPQHFGDGTRLSIL.

The CDR3 coding sequence is TGTGCCAGCAGCGGGGAGGGCTATGGCTACACCTTC. This encodes CASSGEGYGYTF. The J gene is TRBJ1-2, the V gene TRBV5-4; no definite D call. Germline V gives CDR1 SGHNT, CDR2 YYREEE (reference sequence). The CDR3 contains 12 residues. V shed 4 bases and J shed 4 bases, with 8 bases lying between them.

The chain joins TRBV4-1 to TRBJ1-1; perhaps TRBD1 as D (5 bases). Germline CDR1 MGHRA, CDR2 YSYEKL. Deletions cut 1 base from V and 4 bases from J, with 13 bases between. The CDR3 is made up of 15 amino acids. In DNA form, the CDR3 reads TGCGCCAGCAGCCAAGGGGCCCAGGGCCGCACTGAAGCTTTCTTT. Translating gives CASSQGAQGRTEAFF.

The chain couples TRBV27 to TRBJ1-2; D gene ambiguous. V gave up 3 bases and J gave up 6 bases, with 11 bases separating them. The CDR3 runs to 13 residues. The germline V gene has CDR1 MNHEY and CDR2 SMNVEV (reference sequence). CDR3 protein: CASSLGIADGYTF. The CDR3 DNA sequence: TGTGCCAGCAGTTTGGGTATTGCGGATGGCTACACCTTC.